This T cell receptor (beta chain) appears in the sequencing data of a study of OX40 agonist ivuxolimab in advanced cancers. Overall study results and limits: Fewer expanded clones were found on average in CD4+ than in CD8+ T cells. Circulating CD4+ and CD8+ T cells showed clonal expansion by week 6 at 0.1 to 3.0 mg/kg.

This CDR3 has 14 amino acids. V trimming: 3 bases; J trimming: 5 bases; junction bases outside the gene matches: 6. Germline CDR1 and CDR2: MNHEY and SMNVEV (reference sequence). About this clone: Its antigen is as yet unknown.

Profiled with immunoSEQ multiplex PCR; TCRdb holds only in-frame clones, not every one. This sample has about 86,000 clones, with roughly nine tenths found just once. The receptor was isolated from an adult with an advanced solid tumor such as melanoma, head and neck, liver or kidney cancer. Material: CD4+ or CD8+ T cells sorted from blood, obtained in a trial of the OX40 agonist ivuxolimab. The chain uses TRBV27 and TRBJ2-7; the match to TRBD2 covers 8 bases. The CDR3 DNA sequence: TGTGCCAGCAGTTTTGGGACTAGAGTGCACGAGCAGTACTTC. Translation gives CASSFGTRVHEQYF.